The 28 T cell receptor beta chains below come from one sample, sequenced in a study of T cells after yellow fever vaccination. MiXCR, applied by TCRdb to the 5' RACE reads, yields one record per CDR3 protein. The sample shows about 340,000 distinct CDR3 sequences, around 12% of them seen only once. Sequencing used CD4+ T cells sorted from PBMCs, obtained 15 days after the yellow fever booster vaccination. All receptors derive from a man younger than 30 who received the YFV17D yellow fever vaccine.

This clonotype showed up many times. CDR3 in DNA: TGTGCCAGCAGTTATGACACTGAAGCTTTCTTT. Its translation: CASSYDTEAFF. The chain joins TRBV2 to TRBJ1-1; unclear D gene. V gave up 5 bases and J gave up 3 bases, with 4 bases separating them. Germline values: CDR1 SNHLY, CDR2 FYNNEI. The length of the CDR3 is 11 residues.

This clonotype was seen many times. The chain links TRBV11-2 to TRBJ2-3, with TRBD2 matching over 8 bases. V lost 4 bases, J lost 1 base, and 7 bases stayed unmatched. Germline V lookup: CDR1 SGHAT, CDR2 FQNNGV. CDR3 length: 16 amino acids. CDR3 loop: CASSSPGLDGTDTQYF. The DNA for the CDR3 is TGTGCCAGCAGCTCTCCGGGACTAGATGGCACAGATACGCAGTATTTT.

This clonotype was counted once. The chain combines TRBV7-2 with TRBJ1-6, with TRBD1 matching 9 bases. The V segment lost 5 bases and the J segment 12 bases; nucleotides outside the gene matches: 8. Germline V gene sequence: CDR1 SGHTA, CDR2 FQGNSA. This CDR3 is 14 amino acids long. Here the CDR3 reads CASSIQGARGPLHF. The CDR3 nucleotides are TGTGCCAGCAGCATACAGGGGGCCCGTGGACCCCTCCACTTT.

This clonotype showed up just a few times. The CDR3 here is CASSDRRGGVNYGYTF. The CDR3 DNA reads as TGTGCCAGCAGCGACCGAAGAGGGGGAGTTAACTATGGCTACACCTTC. The chain uses TRBV7-8 and TRBJ1-2; D may be TRBD1 (6 bases). CDR3 length: 16 amino acids. Trimming cost V 5 bases and J 1 base, with 17 bases left between them. Germline CDR1 and CDR2: SGHVS and FQNEAQ.

The J gene is TRBJ2-1, the V gene TRBV18, with 9 bases that match TRBD1. CDR1 and CDR2 from the germline V gene are KGHSH and LQKENI. The CDR3 extends over 15 amino acids. Trimming removed 2 bases from V and 2 bases from J; junction bases left unmatched: 1. Here the CDR3 DNA reads TGTGCCAGCTCACCAGGGACAGGGACCTACAATGAGCAGTTCTTC. Translation: CASSPGTGTYNEQFF.

The chain is built from TRBV20-1 and TRBJ2-3; no reliable D call. Germline CDR1 and CDR2: DFQATT and SNEGSKA (reference sequence). The CDR3 is made up of 12 amino acids. The germline V and J ends were trimmed by 5 bases and 4 bases, with 10 bases remaining between them. This CDR3 is CSAFRVSDTQYF. CDR3 in DNA: TGCAGTGCTTTTAGGGTGTCAGATACGCAGTATTTT.

The chain uses TRBV6-1 and TRBJ1-2; 7 bases line up with TRBD1. Germline CDR1 and CDR2: MNHNS and SASEGT. The junction had 9 bases not matched to a gene; V was cut back by 5 bases and J by 6 bases. CDR3 length: 14 amino acids. The CDR3 coding sequence is TGTGCCAGCAGTTTACCCTCCGACAGGGATGGCTACACCTTC. Translated, it gives CASSLPSDRDGYTF.

This clonotype was recorded at least ten times. The chain links TRBV7-2 to TRBJ2-4; unclear D gene. The CDR3 extends over 11 amino acids. The V and J ends lost 1 base and 9 bases respectively, with 4 bases between them. In germline, CDR1 is SGHTA, CDR2 FQGNSA. CDR3 amino acids: CASSLVTIQYF. The CDR3 region has the DNA TGTGCCAGCAGCTTAGTGACCATTCAGTACTTC.

The chain uses TRBV4-3 and TRBJ2-3; D uncertain. The CDR3 has 14 amino acids. Trimming shortened V by 1 base and J by 5 bases, and 10 bases separated the two germline ends. CDR1 is LGHNA and CDR2 is YSLEER in the germline V gene. For the CDR3, the DNA is TGCGCCAGCAGCCAAGCCTTGGGCCGAGATACGCAGTATTTT. Amino acid sequence: CASSQALGRDTQYF.

The CDR3, as DNA: TGCAGTGCTTCCTCCGGGACAGGGAGCACTGGAAACACCATATATTTT. This sequence encodes CSASSGTGSTGNTIYF. The chain employs TRBV20-1 and TRBJ1-3; 9 bases line up with TRBD1. Trimming took 5 bases from V and 2 from J; bases not matched to a gene: 10. The CDR3 has 16 amino acids. From germline, CDR1 is DFQATT and CDR2 SNEGSKA (reference sequence).

The sample holds a few counts of this clonotype. The chain is built from TRBV19 and TRBJ2-2; D uncertain. The CDR3 runs 14 residues. Germline-derived CDR1 and CDR2 are LNHDA and SQIVND (reference sequence). The V end was cut by 6 bases, the J end by 0 bases, with 8 bases between. As DNA, the CDR3 is TGTGCCAGTAGGGTATCCGCGAACACCGGGGAGCTGTTTTTT. Translating it yields CASRVSANTGELFF.

The chain couples TRBV18 to TRBJ2-3; D is undetermined. V dropped 8 bases and J dropped 2 bases, with 11 bases sitting between them. Germline V CDR1 and CDR2: KGHSH, LQKENI. The CDR3 runs 13 residues. In DNA form, the CDR3 reads TGTGCCAGCCTACAAAGCGCCACAGATACGCAGTATTTT. Its translation: CASLQSATDTQYF. The full variable domain, with the rest looked up from reference TRBV18 and TRBJ2-3, is NAGVMQNPRHLVRRRGQEARLRCSPMKGHSHVYWYRQLPEEGLKFMVYLQKENIIDESGMPKERFSAEFPKEGPSILRIQQVVRGDSAAYFCASLQSATDTQYFGPGTRLTVL.

The V gene is TRBV7-2, the J gene TRBJ2-2, with D unclear. The CDR3 totals 16 residues. V was pared by 2 bases and J by 0 bases, with 10 bases between. Germline CDR1 SGHTA, CDR2 FQGNSA. The chain's CDR3 is CASSLYHLANTGELFF. CDR3 nucleotides: TGTGCCAGCAGCTTATACCACCTCGCGAACACCGGGGAGCTGTTTTTT.

This clonotype was recorded many times. This chain connects TRBV6-5 to TRBJ2-3; the D gene is possibly TRBD1 (6 bases). Trimming removed 10 bases from V and 3 bases from J, with 14 bases in between. Germline lookup yields CDR1 MNHEY and CDR2 SVGAGI. The CDR3 consists of 13 residues. CDR3 loop: CATWGPGTDTQYF. The CDR3 coding sequence is TGTGCCACCTGGGGGCCAGGGACAGATACGCAGTATTTT.

The chain joins TRBV12-3 or TRBV12-4 to TRBJ2-3; TRBD2 matches at 12 bases. The CDR3 has 15 amino acids. Trimming cost V 5 bases and J 4 bases; bases outside gene matches: 4. The CDR3 region has the DNA TGTGCCAGCAGTCGGACTAGCGGGGCTTCAGATACGCAGTATTTT. Translating gives CASSRTSGASDTQYF.

The chain carries TRBV6-1 and TRBJ2-5; no clear D gene. In germline, CDR1 is MNHNS, CDR2 SASEGT. The V end lost 7 bases, the J end lost 2 bases, and 17 bases lay between the germline ends. This CDR3 has 15 amino acids. The CDR3 protein is CASTAPTTPQETQYF. The DNA of the CDR3 is TGTGCCAGCACCGCACCTACAACCCCTCAAGAGACCCAGTACTTC.

This clonotype has only a few counts. The chain joins TRBV7-7 to TRBJ2-7; D perhaps matches TRBD2 (6 bases). The germline CDR1 and CDR2 sequences are SSHAT and FNYEAQ (reference sequence). With 5 bases removed from V and 2 bases from J, the gap between germline ends came to 19 bases. The CDR3 length is 16 residues. This CDR3 reads CASSPGSGSGTYEQYF. The CDR3 nucleotides are TGTGCCAGCAGCCCGGGCTCCGGTAGCGGTACCTACGAGCAGTACTTC.

This clonotype came up a few times. The CDR3 nucleotides read TGTGCCAGCAGCTTACCCCTGGGGGTGAGGGGCTACACCTTC. Translating it yields CASSLPLGVRGYTF. This chain joins TRBV7-2 and TRBJ1-2; D possibly corresponds to TRBD1 (5 bases). With 2 bases removed from V and 8 bases from J, the gap between germline ends came to 15 bases. The CDR3 runs to 14 residues. In germline, CDR1 is SGHTA, CDR2 FQGNSA.

V gene TRBV11-2 combines with J gene TRBJ2-7, with D maybe TRBD1 (5 bases). Trimming removed 5 bases from V and 0 bases from J, with 11 bases in between. The germline V gene has CDR1 SGHAT and CDR2 FQNNGV. The CDR3 spans 14 residues. For the CDR3, the DNA is TGTGCCAGCAGCCAACAGGCAAGCTCCTACGAGCAGTACGTC. Protein sequence: CASSQQASSYEQYV.

This clonotype was counted only a few times. The V gene is TRBV4-1, the J gene TRBJ2-1, with D tentatively TRBD1 or TRBD2 (5 bases each). V was shortened by 1 base and J by 9 bases, with 10 bases between the two germline ends. The CDR3 length is 13 residues. The germline V gene has CDR1 MGHRA and CDR2 YSYEKL. CDR3 amino acids: CASSQVEGTEQFF. In nucleotides, the CDR3 is TGCGCCAGCAGCCAAGTAGAGGGGACTGAGCAGTTCTTC.

This clonotype has only a few counts. V is TRBV20-1 and J is TRBJ2-7; 8 bases are shared with TRBD1. Germline V gene lookup returns CDR1 DFQATT and CDR2 SNEGSKA (reference sequence). This CDR3 is 13 amino acids long. J gave up 2 bases and V 4 bases, and 4 bases lay outside the gene matches. The CDR3 nucleotides read TGCAGTGCTACCCGGACAGGGACCTACGAGCAGTACGTC. Protein: CSATRTGTYEQYV.

A few counts support this clonotype. A read error may produce the germline difference seen at one junction end. CDR3 amino acids: CASSPGTIQETQYF. In DNA, the CDR3 is TGTGCTAGCAGCCCCGGGACTATTCAAGAGACCCAGTACTTC. The chain is built from TRBV7-7 and TRBJ2-5; 7 bases align to TRBD2. The CDR3 covers 14 residues. Germline CDR1 SSHAT, CDR2 FNYEAQ (reference sequence).

CDR3 DNA sequence: TGTGCCAGCAGTTATTACGGGACAGGGCACGCCGAGCAGTACTTC. Its protein product is CASSYYGTGHAEQYF. The gene calls are TRBV6-5 and TRBJ2-7; the match to TRBD1 covers 9 bases. The CDR3 is made up of 15 amino acids. V gave up 3 bases and J gave up 6 bases; unmatched junction bases: 9. Germline CDR1 and CDR2: MNHEY and SVGAGI.

In DNA form, the CDR3 reads TGTGCCAGCAGCCAAACAGGTGCTTCGTTCTTC. It encodes CASSQTGASFF. The V call is TRBV3-1, the J call TRBJ2-1, with TRBD1 as a possible D gene (5 bases). Trimming left V 2 bases short and J 15 bases short, with 11 bases between. The CDR3 contains 11 residues. Germline V gives CDR1 LGHDT, CDR2 YNNKEL (reference sequence).

The V gene is TRBV5-4, the J gene TRBJ1-2; D not certain. The V gene's germline CDR1 is SGHNT and CDR2 YYREEE (reference sequence). The CDR3 covers 13 residues. The V and J ends lost 4 bases and 3 bases respectively, with 10 bases between them. CDR3 DNA sequence: TGTGCCAGCAGCCCGGACGTTGACTATGGCTACACCTTC. The encoded protein is CASSPDVDYGYTF.

At least ten counts were recorded for this clonotype. The J gene is TRBJ1-5, the V gene TRBV19, with D unresolved. Germline CDR1 and CDR2: LNHDA and SQIVND (reference sequence). V gave up 0 bases and J gave up 9 bases, with 9 bases separating them. The CDR3 covers 13 residues. The chain's CDR3 is CASSIDLRLPQHF. CDR3 in DNA: TGTGCCAGTAGTATAGATCTTAGGCTGCCCCAGCATTTT. The variable domain in full, with the rest retrieved from reference TRBV19 and TRBJ1-5, is DGGITQSPKYLFRKEGQNVTLSCEQNLNHDAMYWYRQDPGQGLRLIYYSQIVNDFQKGDIAEGYSVSREKKESFPLTVTSAQKNPTAFYLCASSIDLRLPQHFGDGTRLSIL.

This clonotype occurred a few times. The chain joins TRBV7-9 to TRBJ1-1, with unresolved D. CDR3 length: 15 residues. Trimming cost V 1 base and J 1 base, with 10 bases left between them. Germline values: CDR1 SEHNR, CDR2 FQNEAQ (reference sequence). CDR3 region: CASSLEEDQNTEAFF. DNA for the CDR3: TGTGCCAGCAGCTTAGAAGAGGACCAGAACACTGAAGCTTTCTTT.

The table lists this clonotype with a few counts. The chain employs TRBV6-5 and TRBJ1-1; D perhaps matches TRBD1 (5 bases). From germline, CDR1 is MNHEY and CDR2 SVGAGI. V lost 1 base and J 3 bases, leaving 12 bases between the germline ends. CDR3 size: 15 residues. CDR3 bases: TGTGCCAGCAGTTACTTCGGGGCAGGAGACACTGAAGCTTTCTTT. Translating it yields CASSYFGAGDTEAFF.